The 18 T cell receptor beta chains in this list originate from one sample, sequenced in a study of cytomegalovirus exposure and HLA in healthy donors. This PCR relied on a set of 60 Vbeta primers and 13 Jbeta primers. Data came from immunoSEQ multiplex PCR; TCRdb stores just in-frame clones and leaves some out. The top ten clones hold less than 2% of a sample with 100,000 to 150,000 clones, over 70% of them seen once. Sequencing was done on a sample of PBMCs. These receptors all stem from a woman in her thirties or forties in good health and CMV-seronegative.

In its sample, this clone was seen a few times. The chain links TRBV6-1 to TRBJ1-5; D is uncertain. V lost 4 bases and J lost 2, with 18 bases in between. Germline lookup yields CDR1 MNHNS and CDR2 SASEGT. CDR3 size: 17 residues. The CDR3 DNA sequence: TGTGCCAGCAGTGGCCCTTTGGGCCGGTCGGGCAATCAGCCCCAGCATTTT. It translates to CASSGPLGRSGNQPQHF.

The rearrangement uses TRBV7-6 and TRBJ2-3; D ambiguous. The CDR3 length is 16 residues. V was pared by 1 base and J by 1 base, with 12 bases between. CDR1 SGHVS and CDR2 FNYEAQ come from the germline V gene. The CDR3 DNA reads TGTGCCAGCAGCTTAGAAGGAAGAGGAGGCACAGATACGCAGTATTTT. It yields the protein CASSLEGRGGTDTQYF.

The chain links TRBV7-9 to TRBJ1-5, with D tentatively TRBD1 (5 bases). The CDR3 length is 14 residues. Germline lookup yields CDR1 SEHNR and CDR2 FQNEAQ (reference sequence). Trimming took off 0 bases at V and 2 bases at J, with 5 bases between the two ends. In DNA, the CDR3 is TGTGCCAGCAGCTTAGCGACAGGCAATCAGCCCCAGCATTTT. Its protein is CASSLATGNQPQHF.

The J gene is TRBJ2-2, the V gene TRBV29-1; 7 positions agree with TRBD2. Trimming cost V 3 bases and J 1 base; bases outside gene matches: 2. The germline V gene encodes CDR1 SQVTM and CDR2 ANQGSEA. The CDR3 extends over 14 amino acids. In nucleotides, the CDR3 is TGCAGCGTTGATTGGGGGGGGAACACCGGGGAGCTGTTTTTT. Protein sequence: CSVDWGGNTGELFF.

This rearrangement joins TRBV11-3 to TRBJ2-2; 8 bases match TRBD1. The CDR3 extends over 17 amino acids. Germline V CDR1 and CDR2: SGHNT, YENEEA. The V and J ends lost 0 bases and 5 bases, in that order; junction bases with no gene match: 8. The CDR3 bases are TGTGCCAGCAGCTTAGATTTCGGGCAGGGGGCGACCGGGGAGCTGTTTTTT. Its translation is CASSLDFGQGATGELFF.

This chain joins TRBV5-1 and TRBJ2-1; D possibly corresponds to TRBD1 (6 bases). Trimming shortened V by 0 bases and J by 7 bases, and 17 bases separated the two germline ends. CDR1 and CDR2 (germline): SGHRS, YFSETQ. CDR3 length: 16 residues. The CDR3 loop is CASSLALQNRVNEQFF. CDR3 DNA: TGCGCCAGCAGCTTGGCCCTTCAAAACAGGGTTAATGAGCAGTTCTTC.

The rearrangement joins TRBV6-5 to TRBJ1-2, with D unclear. The V gene's germline CDR1 is MNHEY and CDR2 SVGAGI. This CDR3 contains 15 residues. V lost 7 bases and J 4 bases, leaving 19 bases between the germline ends. The CDR3 DNA follows: TGTGCCAGCACCCCTAGGTCCTTTATGTCCTATGGCTACACCTTC. It translates to CASTPRSFMSYGYTF.

This chain joins TRBV5-1 and TRBJ1-1; 7 bases are shared with TRBD1. The germline gives CDR1 SGHRS, CDR2 YFSETQ. With V trimmed by 4 bases and J by 1 base, 7 bases remained unmatched. This CDR3 comprises 15 residues. CDR3 amino acids: CASSLTGEQNTEAFF. In DNA form, the CDR3 reads TGCGCCAGCAGCCTAACAGGGGAACAGAACACTGAAGCTTTCTTT.

The CDR3 DNA reads TGCGCCAGCAGCCCACTGTTTCAGCCCCAGCATTTT. Protein product: CASSPLFQPQHF. The chain carries TRBV10-2 and TRBJ1-5; unclear D gene. Germline CDR1 and CDR2: WSHSY and SAAADI. The CDR3 covers 12 residues. Trimming removed 6 bases from V and 6 bases from J, with 9 bases in between.

Note on this clone: The same CDR3 also results from other DNA sequences found in this sample. This rearrangement joins TRBV5-1 to TRBJ2-1; 8 bases agree with TRBD1. Looked up from germline, CDR1 is SGHRS and CDR2 is YFSETQ. V was pared by 2 bases and J by 6 bases, with 1 base of the junction left unmatched. CDR3 length equals 13 residues. CDR3 loop: CASSLDRGNEQFF. CDR3 DNA: TGCGCCAGCAGCTTAGACAGGGGCAATGAGCAGTTCTTC.

The V and J genes are TRBV11-2 and TRBJ2-5, with 7 bases lining up with TRBD1. The CDR3 consists of 16 residues. Germline assignment: CDR1 SGHAT and CDR2 FQNNGV. Germline trimming cut 4 bases from V and 0 bases from J; bases unmatched to any gene: 8. This CDR3 reads CASSSRTGAYQETQYF. The CDR3 coding sequence is TGTGCCAGCAGCTCCCGGACAGGAGCTTACCAAGAGACCCAGTACTTC.

This clone was found a few times. The V gene is TRBV6-5, the J gene TRBJ2-3; D is perhaps TRBD2 (5 bases). This CDR3 contains 15 residues. Trimming took 0 bases from V and 0 from J, leaving 7 bases between them. Germline-derived CDR1 and CDR2 are MNHEY and SVGAGI. CDR3 coding DNA: TGTGCCAGCAGTTACTCTCCGGGGAGCACAGATACGCAGTATTTT. Its protein product is CASSYSPGSTDTQYF.

The J gene is TRBJ2-1, the V gene TRBV28, with TRBD2 as a possible D gene (5 bases). Germline-derived CDR1 and CDR2 are MDHEN and SYDVKM. The V gene lost 3 bases and the J gene lost 7 bases, with 13 bases spanning the gap. This CDR3 spans 14 amino acids. CDR3 sequence (DNA): TGTGCCAGCAGTTTTGAGGGTATGTGGAATGAGCAGTTCTTC. Its protein product is CASSFEGMWNEQFF.

CDR3 sequence reads: CASSLAGTRNNEQFF. DNA of the CDR3: TGTGCCAGCAGCTTAGCGGGGACTAGGAACAATGAGCAGTTCTTC. The chain joins TRBV13 to TRBJ2-1; 8 bases are shared with TRBD2. Looked up from germline, CDR1 is PRHDT and CDR2 is FYEKMQ (reference sequence). This CDR3 spans 15 amino acids. Losses at the gene ends were 1 base for V and 5 bases for J; bases not matched to a gene: 4. The variable domain in full, with the rest retrieved from reference TRBV13 and TRBJ2-1, is AAGVIQSPRHLIKEKRETATLKCYPIPRHDTVYWYQQGPGQDPQFLISFYEKMQSDKGSIPDRFSAQQFSDYHSELNMSSLELGDSALYFCASSLAGTRNNEQFFGPGTRLTVL.

The rearrangement joins TRBV7-3 to TRBJ2-5; TRBD1 agrees at 7 bases. The CDR3 covers 15 residues. V shed 3 bases and J 6 bases; nucleotides not matched to a gene: 10. In germline, CDR1 is SGHTA, CDR2 FQGTGA. CDR3 nucleotide sequence: TGTGCCAGCAGCTTTGGCCAACAGGGGTCACAGACCCAGTACTTC. Translation gives CASSFGQQGSQTQYF. Complete variable domain (other parts from reference TRBV7-3 and TRBJ2-5): GAGVSQTPSNKVTEKGKYVELRCDPISGHTALYWYRQSLGQGPEFLIYFQGTGAADDSGLPNDRFFAVRPEGSVSTLKIQRTERGDSAVYLCASSFGQQGSQTQYFGPGTRLLVL.

The chain couples TRBV7-9 to TRBJ2-7; possible D gene TRBD2, 6 bases. CDR1 is SEHNR and CDR2 is FQNEAQ in the germline V gene (reference sequence). Trimming shortened V by 4 bases and J by 0 bases, and 19 bases separated the two germline ends. The CDR3 runs to 17 residues. The CDR3 here is CASSSPRWGGLSYEQYF. CDR3 sequence (DNA): TGTGCCAGCAGCTCCCCCCGTTGGGGAGGCCTCTCCTACGAGCAGTACTTC.

This rearrangement joins TRBV9 to TRBJ1-1; weak D call: TRBD1 (5 bases). Germline V CDR1 and CDR2: SGDLS, YYNGEE. The CDR3 sequence is 15 residues long. V shed 0 bases and J shed 4 bases, with 13 bases lying between them. The CDR3 region is CASSVVGGEVTEAFF. The CDR3 DNA reads as TGTGCCAGCAGCGTAGTTGGGGGGGAGGTCACTGAAGCTTTCTTT. Looking up the rest from reference TRBV9 and TRBJ1-1 gives the full variable domain: DSGVTQTPKHLITATGQRVTLRCSPRSGDLSVYWYQQSLDQGLQFLIQYYNGEERAKGNILERFSAQQFPDLHSELNLSSLELGDSALYFCASSVVGGEVTEAFFGQGTRLTVV.

This chain links TRBV7-3 with TRBJ2-5; maybe TRBD1 (6 bases). This CDR3 region has 13 residues. From germline, CDR1 is SGHTA and CDR2 FQGTGA. V lost 3 bases and J 4 bases, leaving 9 bases between the germline ends. For the CDR3, the DNA is TGTGCCAGCAGCTTGGGGGCGGGAGAGACCCAGTACTTC. Its protein product is CASSLGAGETQYF.